The entry below describes one T cell receptor beta chain. Other DNA sequences within the sample encode an identical CDR3. The data stem from a study of OX40 agonist ivuxolimab in advanced cancers. In the study overall: Ivuxolimab, an antibody acting as an agonist of OX40 (CD134), was used to treat patients.

TCRdb's copy holds only in-frame clones and misses some; the assay was immunoSEQ multiplex PCR. Of 65,000 to 85,000 clones in the sample, roughly 92% were seen once. Looked up from germline, CDR1 is MNHEY and CDR2 is SMNVEV (reference sequence). The CDR3 is made up of 16 amino acids. The junction had 6 bases not matched to a gene; V was cut back by 2 bases and J by 3 bases. The gene calls are TRBV27 and TRBJ2-1; 8 bases agree with TRBD2. The specimen comprised CD4+ or CD8+ T cells sorted from blood, sampled in a trial of the OX40 agonist ivuxolimab. The clonotype originates from an adult with an advanced solid tumor such as melanoma, head and neck, liver or kidney cancer. CDR3 sequence (DNA): TGTGCCAGCAGTTTAGGGACCAGCGGGGGCTACAATGAGCAGTTCTTC. It specifies CASSLGTSGGYNEQFF.